These 6 T cell receptor beta chains share one sample of origin, sequenced in a study of cytomegalovirus exposure and HLA in healthy donors. The PCR contained 60 Vbeta and 13 Jbeta primers. Using immunoSEQ multiplex PCR, the repertoire was profiled, and TCRdb retains in-frame clones only, with some absent. The data hold 150,000 to 200,000 clones, with 76% observed a single time. Material: PBMCs. The receptors stem from a woman in her 30s in good health and CMV-seropositive.

The chain links TRBV28 to TRBJ2-5; the D gene is possibly TRBD2 (8 bases). Germline values: CDR1 MDHEN, CDR2 SYDVKM. The CDR3 loop spans 15 amino acids. Trimming left V 5 bases short and J 3 bases short, with 16 bases between. CDR3 nucleotide sequence: TGTGCCAGCAGTCGGGGGGGACAGTTAGAAGAGACCCAGTACTTC. It specifies CASSRGGQLEETQYF.

This clone has a single count. The chain joins TRBV6-6 to TRBJ1-4; TRBD1 matches at 7 bases. Germline V gives CDR1 MNHNY, CDR2 SVGAGI (reference sequence). V lost 7 bases, J lost 7 bases, and 9 bases stayed unmatched. This CDR3 contains 14 residues. CDR3: CASKLVGGFEKLFF. For the CDR3, the DNA is TGTGCCAGCAAGCTGGTAGGGGGCTTTGAAAAACTGTTTTTT.

The chain joins TRBV28 to TRBJ2-7; D call uncertain. From germline, CDR1 is MDHEN and CDR2 SYDVKM. Trimming took off 3 bases at V and 2 bases at J, with 14 bases between the two ends. This CDR3 region has 15 residues. Written as DNA, the CDR3 is TGTGCCAGCAGTTTGGCTGGGCTCATACCCTACGAGCAGTACTTC. Protein: CASSLAGLIPYEQYF.

This clone was counted a few times. The chain recombines TRBV28 with TRBJ1-2; D is perhaps TRBD1 (6 bases). Trimming took 5 bases from V and 1 from J, leaving 11 bases between them. The CDR3 spans 14 residues. The germline gives CDR1 MDHEN, CDR2 SYDVKM. Here the CDR3 reads CASSLRTVNYGYTF. The CDR3 DNA reads as TGTGCCAGCAGTCTCCGGACAGTTAACTATGGCTACACCTTC.

J is TRBJ2-3 and V is TRBV18, with 12 nucleotides matching TRBD2. The CDR3 consists of 15 residues. V shed 6 bases, J shed 8 bases, and the junction held 9 bases outside the gene matches. Germline loops: CDR1 KGHSH, CDR2 LQKENI. CDR3 bases: TGTGCCAGCTCCCCCTCTAGCGGGGGGGCCGGTACGCAGTATTTT. It is translated as CASSPSSGGAGTQYF.

The rearrangement links TRBV5-5 to TRBJ2-3, with a possible D match to TRBD2 (7 bases). Trimming left V 0 bases short and J 7 bases short, with 18 bases between. The CDR3 runs to 16 residues. From germline, CDR1 is SGHKS and CDR2 YYEKEE (reference sequence). Here the CDR3 DNA reads TGTGCCAGCAGCTTGGCGTTGTGGGGGGGCGATCATACGCAGTATTTT. As protein: CASSLALWGGDHTQYF.